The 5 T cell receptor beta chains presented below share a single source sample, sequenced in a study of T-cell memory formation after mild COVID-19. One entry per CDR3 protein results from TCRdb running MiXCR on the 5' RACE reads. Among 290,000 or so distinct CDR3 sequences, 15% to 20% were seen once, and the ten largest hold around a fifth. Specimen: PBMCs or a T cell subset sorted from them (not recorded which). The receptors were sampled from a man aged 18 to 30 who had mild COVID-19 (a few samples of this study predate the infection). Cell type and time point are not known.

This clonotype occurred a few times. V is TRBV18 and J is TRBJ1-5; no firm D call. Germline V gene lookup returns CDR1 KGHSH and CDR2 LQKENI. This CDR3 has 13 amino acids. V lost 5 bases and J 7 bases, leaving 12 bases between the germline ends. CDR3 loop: CASSWEIRQPQHF. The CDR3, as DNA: TGTGCCAGCTCATGGGAGATCCGACAGCCCCAGCATTTT. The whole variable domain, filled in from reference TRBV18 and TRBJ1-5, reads NAGVMQNPRHLVRRRGQEARLRCSPMKGHSHVYWYRQLPEEGLKFMVYLQKENIIDESGMPKERFSAEFPKEGPSILRIQQVVRGDSAAYFCASSWEIRQPQHFGDGTRLSIL.

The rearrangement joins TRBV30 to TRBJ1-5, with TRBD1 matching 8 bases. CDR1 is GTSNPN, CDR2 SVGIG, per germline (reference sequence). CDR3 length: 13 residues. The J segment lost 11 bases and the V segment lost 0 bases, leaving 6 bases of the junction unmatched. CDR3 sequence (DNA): TGTGCCTGGAGTGTACAGGGGGGGGGGACCCAGCATTTT. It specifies CAWSVQGGGTQHF.

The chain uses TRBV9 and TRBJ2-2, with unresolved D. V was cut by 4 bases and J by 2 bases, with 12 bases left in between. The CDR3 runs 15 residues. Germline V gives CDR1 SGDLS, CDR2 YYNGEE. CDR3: CASSPFLVNTGELFF. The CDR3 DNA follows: TGTGCCAGCAGCCCCTTTTTGGTCAACACCGGGGAGCTGTTTTTT.

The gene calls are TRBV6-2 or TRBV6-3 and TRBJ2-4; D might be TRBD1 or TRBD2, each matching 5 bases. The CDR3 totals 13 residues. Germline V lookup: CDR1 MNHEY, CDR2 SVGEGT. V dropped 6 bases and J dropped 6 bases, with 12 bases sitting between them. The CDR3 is CASSRGTANIQYF. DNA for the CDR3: TGTGCCAGCAGCCGAGGGACCGCAAACATTCAGTACTTC.

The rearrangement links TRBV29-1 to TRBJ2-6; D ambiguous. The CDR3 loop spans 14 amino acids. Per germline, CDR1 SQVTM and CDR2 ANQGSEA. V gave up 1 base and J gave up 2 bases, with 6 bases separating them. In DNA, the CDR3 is TGCAGCGTTGAAGTGGGCGCTGGGGCCAACGTCCTGACTTTC. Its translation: CSVEVGAGANVLTF.